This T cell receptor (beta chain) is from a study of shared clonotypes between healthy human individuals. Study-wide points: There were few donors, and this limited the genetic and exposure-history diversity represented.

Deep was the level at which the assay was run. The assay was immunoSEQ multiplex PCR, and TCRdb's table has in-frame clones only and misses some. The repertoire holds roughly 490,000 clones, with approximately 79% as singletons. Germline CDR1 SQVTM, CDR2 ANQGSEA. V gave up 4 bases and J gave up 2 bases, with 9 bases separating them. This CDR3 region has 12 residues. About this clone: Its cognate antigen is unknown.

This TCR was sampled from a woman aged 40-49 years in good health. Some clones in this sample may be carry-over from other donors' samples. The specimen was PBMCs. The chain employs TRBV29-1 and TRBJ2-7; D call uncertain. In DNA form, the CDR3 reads TGCAGCGTTGTTTACGGAACCTACGAGCAGTACTTC. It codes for CSVVYGTYEQYF.